Each of the 10 T cell receptor beta chains below was sequenced from the same sample in a study of early T cells in non-severe SARS-CoV-2 infection (dated by TCRdb to 2020 to 2022). Receptor amplification or capture employed 5' RACE. The sequencing machine was a NextSeq 500. TCRdb took the public reads, trimmed them with fastp at Q25, ran MiXCR for clone calling and kept in-frame beta chains. Merged by CDR3 protein, the rows form single entries marked with the most common genes and DNA. The sample records about 42,000 distinct CDR3 sequences, around 6.8% of which are singletons. Around 5.1% of the sample comes from the top ten. Sequencing input: whole blood. These receptors were collected from an adult who was a healthcare worker with PCR-confirmed SARS-CoV-2 infection or an uninfected control (not recorded which).

The chain uses TRBV12-3 or TRBV12-4 and TRBJ1-5; possibly TRBD1 for D (5 bases). The CDR3 is 14 amino acids. The V and J ends lost 1 base and 2 bases respectively, with 6 bases between them. The CDR3 bases are TGTGCCAGCAGTTTAGTACAGGGCAATCAGCCCCAGCATTTT. It yields the protein CASSLVQGNQPQHF.

This clonotype has a count of ten or more. This rearrangement joins TRBV7-9 to TRBJ2-3; 7 nucleotides match TRBD1. The CDR3 covers 13 residues. From germline, CDR1 is SEHNR and CDR2 FQNEAQ (reference sequence). V lost 6 bases to trimming and J lost 6 bases; unmatched junction nucleotides: 6. As DNA, the CDR3 is TGTGCCAGCAGGCAACAGGGGTTTGATACGCAGTATTTT. Its translation: CASRQQGFDTQYF.

This clonotype has only a few counts. The V and J genes are TRBV13 and TRBJ2-5; D gene ambiguous. Germline CDR1 PRHDT, CDR2 FYEKMQ (reference sequence). CDR3 length: 14 amino acids. Deletions cut 5 bases from V and 3 bases from J, with 13 bases between. Written as DNA, the CDR3 is TGTGCCAGCAGCGAAACCATGGCAAAAGAGACCCAGTACTTC. Translation: CASSETMAKETQYF.

This clonotype was seen ten or more times. The V and J genes are TRBV5-4 and TRBJ1-3; D perhaps matches TRBD1 (5 bases). V was cut by 0 bases and J by 2 bases, with 9 bases left in between. This CDR3 spans 15 amino acids. Germline V gives CDR1 SGHNT, CDR2 YYREEE (reference sequence). The CDR3 region is CASSLGGAAGNTIYF. The CDR3 bases are TGTGCCAGCAGCTTGGGAGGGGCGGCTGGAAACACCATATATTTT.

This clonotype has more than one count but fewer than ten. The chain combines TRBV6-1 with TRBJ2-4; possibly TRBD2 for D (6 bases). The CDR3 has 13 amino acids. Germline V gene lookup returns CDR1 MNHNS and CDR2 SASEGT. Trimming took 2 bases from V and 8 from J, leaving 10 bases between them. The CDR3 nucleotides are TGTGCCAGCAGTGAACTGGGGGGTGACATTCAGTACTTC. Amino acid sequence: CASSELGGDIQYF.

This clonotype has only a few counts. This chain connects TRBV6-1 to TRBJ2-5; no definite D call. The V end lost 6 bases, the J end lost 2 bases, and 16 bases lay between the germline ends. This CDR3 contains 15 residues. Germline V lookup: CDR1 MNHNS, CDR2 SASEGT. The CDR3 bases are TGTGCCAGCAGCGCCCTTGCTTGGTCACAAGAGACCCAGTACTTC. It is translated as CASSALAWSQETQYF.

This clonotype was counted only a few times. The gene calls are TRBV3-1 and TRBJ1-2, with TRBD1 matching over 7 bases. CDR1 is LGHDT and CDR2 is YNNKEL in the germline V gene (reference sequence). CDR3 size: 14 residues. Trimming removed 5 bases from V and 2 bases from J; junction bases left unmatched: 5. This CDR3 is CASSYGQENYGYTF. The CDR3 DNA reads TGTGCCAGCAGCTACGGACAGGAGAACTATGGCTACACCTTC.

This clonotype was seen only a few times. The chain recombines TRBV29-1 with TRBJ1-2, with a weak D call TRBD1 (6 bases). Germline V CDR1 and CDR2: SQVTM, ANQGSEA. Trimming removed 3 bases from V and 1 base from J, with 15 bases in between. The CDR3 is 15 amino acids. The CDR3 DNA is TGCAGCGTTGATGGAGCAGGGGTCCTTAACTATGGCTACACCTTC. Translation gives CSVDGAGVLNYGYTF.

This clonotype qualifies as medium-sized. The rearrangement joins TRBV11-2 to TRBJ2-3; 8 bases are shared with TRBD1. This CDR3 has 14 residues. Germline loops: CDR1 SGHAT, CDR2 FQNNGV. V lost 5 bases, J lost 0 bases, and 1 base stayed unmatched. DNA for the CDR3: TGTGCCAGCAGCCAGGGGGCCAGCACAGATACGCAGTATTTT. Translating gives CASSQGASTDTQYF.

This clonotype came up many times. The gene calls are TRBV7-9 and TRBJ2-7; 10 nucleotides agree with TRBD2. Germline values: CDR1 SEHNR, CDR2 FQNEAQ (reference sequence). Losses at the gene ends were 8 bases for V and 6 bases for J; bases not matched to a gene: 13. The CDR3 contains 15 residues. CDR3 sequence (DNA): TGTGCCAGCCCTCGGCTAGCGGGGGTACCGGGCGAGCAGTACTTC. Its translation is CASPRLAGVPGEQYF.